This TCR beta chain originates from a study of regulatory T cells in long-lasting Graves disease. Findings and caveats of the study: Favoring TRBV28, TRBJ1-2 and TRBJ2-5 was a feature seen in persistent disease. Lower TCR diversity was seen in persistent Graves' patients than in newly diagnosed ones.

Arm-PCR with iRepertoire HTBI primers amplified the CDR3 regions for these TCR beta libraries. Each CDR3 protein is one row after TCRdb ran MiXCR on the multiplex PCR reads. The sample has 200,000 to 250,000 distinct CDR3 sequences, roughly 18% seen once. Comment on this clonotype: The antigen is unknown.

Time point given: newly diagnosed GD, antithyroid drugs for less than 3 months. RNA from PBMCs was the source of the TCR library. CDR3 length: 12 amino acids. Germline V gene sequence: CDR1 SNHLY, CDR2 FYNNEI. Trimming removed 7 bases from V and 7 bases from J, with 13 bases in between. This same sample was also part of a study on T cells in Graves' hyperthyroidism and ophthalmopathy. This second report adds: With a duration under 2 months, the hyperthyroidism was newly diagnosed in patients aged 18 to 65. In blood, most of the thyroid clonotypes expanded above 0.001 were also present.

The source was peripheral blood mononuclear cells (PBMCs), collected at new diagnosis, from a patient treated with antithyroid drugs. The chain carries TRBV2 and TRBJ2-5; D possibly matches TRBD1 or TRBD2 (6 bases each). The sequence came from a woman in her thirties with Graves disease. In DNA form, the CDR3 reads TGTGCCAGCAAAGGGGGGCGGGGGACCCAGTACTTC. It translates to CASKGGRGTQYF.